The clone carrying this TCR beta chain was seen only a few times. The data are from a study of human T cells and chemical hapten exposure. About the study: Slight volume differences across pooled libraries mainly accounted for varying per-sample TCR yields.

TCRdb fed the RACE reads into MiXCR, producing one record per CDR3 protein. This table has about 110,000 distinct CDR3 sequences, 34% appearing once. Regarding time point: patch test 3, about 24 weeks after DPC sensitization. Treatment reported: therapeutic diphenylcyclopropenone sensitization with weekly scalp DPC. The origin of this receptor is a man in his forties or fifties with alopecia areata. Some clones in this sample may be carry-over from other donors' samples. The sample in question was whole blood, obtained in connection with sensitization to the hapten diphenylcyclopropenone (DPC).

The CDR3, as DNA: TGTGCCTGGAGTGTATTTTGGTCCGAGACCCAGTACTTC. Its translation: CAWSVFWSETQYF. The rearrangement uses TRBV30 and TRBJ2-5, with D uncertain. Germline assignment: CDR1 GTSNPN and CDR2 SVGIG (reference sequence). Trimming left V 0 bases short and J 5 bases short, with 10 bases between. CDR3 size: 13 residues.